The 6 T cell receptor beta chains presented below share a single source sample, sequenced in a study of Tregs in tolerant kidney transplant recipients. TCRdb keeps only in-frame clones here, not all; method: immunoSEQ multiplex PCR. The sample yields about 73,000 clones, around 93% seen once. This sample comprised Tregs from blood, obtained before the transplant. These receptors were collected from a human donor who received a combined kidney and bone marrow transplant.

V is TRBV6-1 and J is TRBJ1-2; maybe TRBD1 (6 bases). Germline-derived CDR1 and CDR2 are MNHNS and SASEGT. V dropped 4 bases and J dropped 8 bases, with 14 bases sitting between them. This CDR3 has 13 amino acids. The CDR3 DNA is TGTGCCAGCAGTGCTCCGGGGGCGCGCGGCTACACCTTC. It is translated as CASSAPGARGYTF.

The V call is TRBV18, the J call TRBJ2-7; D not certain. The germline gives CDR1 KGHSH, CDR2 LQKENI. The CDR3 contains 12 residues. Between the trimmed V and J ends, which lost 4 bases and 1 base, there was a span of 5 bases. The CDR3 reads CASSLPSYEQYF. Here the CDR3 DNA reads TGTGCCAGCTCACTACCATCCTACGAGCAGTACTTC.

The chain employs TRBV28 and TRBJ1-2; 7 positions agree with TRBD1. This CDR3 has 14 residues. CDR1 MDHEN and CDR2 SYDVKM come from the germline V gene. J was trimmed by 2 bases and V by 5 bases; bases with no gene match: 5. The CDR3 DNA is TGTGCCAGCAGTGCGGGACAGACGAACTATGGCTACACCTTC. This translates into CASSAGQTNYGYTF.

The chain links TRBV5-4 to TRBJ1-2, with D unclear. Germline CDR1 and CDR2: SGHNT and YYREEE (reference sequence). Trimming shortened V by 0 bases and J by 2 bases, and 2 bases separated the two germline ends. The CDR3 runs 12 residues. The CDR3 here is CASSLDNYGYTF. Here the CDR3 DNA reads TGTGCCAGCAGCTTGGACAACTATGGCTACACCTTC.

J is TRBJ1-2 and V is TRBV28; D gene unclear. V was cut by 4 bases and J by 6 bases, with 18 bases left in between. Per the germline V gene, CDR1 is MDHEN and CDR2 is SYDVKM. The CDR3 spans 15 residues. In nucleotides, the CDR3 is TGTGCCAGCAGTTCCCCACTACGTCAGAGGCATGGCTACACCTTC. It translates to CASSSPLRQRHGYTF.

J is TRBJ1-5 and V is TRBV27, with a possible D match to TRBD1 (5 bases). The CDR3 extends over 13 amino acids. From germline, CDR1 is MNHEY and CDR2 SMNVEV (reference sequence). V shed 3 bases and J shed 11 bases, with 14 bases lying between them. CDR3 bases: TGTGCCAGCAGTTTCGGGGGGGGATTGGCCCAGCATTTT. Translated, it gives CASSFGGGLAQHF.